This T cell receptor (beta chain) was sequenced during a study of T-cell memory formation after mild COVID-19. Constant-segment primers were used for 5'RACE, and the resulting TCR alpha and TCR beta cDNA libraries carried sample barcodes and UMIs. Each CDR3 protein is one row after TCRdb ran MiXCR on the 5' RACE reads. The sample consists of 110,000 to 150,000 distinct CDR3 sequences, 11% to 15% of them appearing once. CDR3 length equals 15 residues. J gave up 2 bases and V 6 bases, and 9 bases lay outside the gene matches. The germline V gene has CDR1 MNHEY and CDR2 SVGEGT. This clonotype has only a few counts. Its antigen is currently unknown. Study findings and constraints: Chiefly within CM and EM were the contracting CD4+ clones; CD8+ ones were within EMRA. A second wave of clones peaked on day 37, and their SARS-CoV-2 specificity went unconfirmed.

The sample consisted of PBMCs or a T cell subset sorted from them (not recorded which). This receptor was taken from an adult woman who had mild COVID-19 (a few samples of this study predate the infection). Cell type and time point are not known. The chain is built from TRBV6-2 or TRBV6-3 and TRBJ2-7; 8 bases match TRBD1. The CDR3 DNA sequence: TGTGCCAGCAGGCGGACAGGGCCTTTCGCCTACGAGCAGTACTTC. Protein product: CASRRTGPFAYEQYF.